Below, 2 T cell receptor beta chains from the same sample are listed, as sequenced in a study of T-cell memory formation after mild COVID-19. Via MiXCR, TCRdb re-called the 5' RACE reads, giving one row per CDR3 protein. The sample has about half a million distinct CDR3 sequences; around a sixth are singletons. Specimen: PBMCs or a T cell subset sorted from them (not recorded which). These receptors were collected from an adult woman who had mild COVID-19 (a few samples of this study predate the infection). Cell type and time point are not known.

In this sample, this clonotype turned up a few times. The J gene is TRBJ1-2, the V gene TRBV3-1; D is undetermined. Germline values: CDR1 LGHDT, CDR2 YNNKEL (reference sequence). With 0 bases removed from V and 5 bases from J, the gap between germline ends came to 10 bases. This CDR3 is built from 14 residues. CDR3 DNA: TGTGCCAGCAGCCAAGATTTGGCAGATTATGGCTACACCTTC. It is translated as CASSQDLADYGYTF. Drawing the rest from reference TRBV3-1 and TRBJ1-2, the complete variable domain is DTAVSQTPKYLVTQMGNDKSIKCEQNLGHDTMYWYKQDSKKFLKIMFSYNNKELIINETVPNRFSPKSPDKAHLNLHINSLELGDSAVYFCASSQDLADYGYTFGSGTRLTVV.

This clonotype was counted only a few times. DNA of the CDR3: TGTGCCAGCAGAGGGTTTGGGGGGAGCACAGATACGCAGTATTTT. Translated, it gives CASRGFGGSTDTQYF. The V gene is TRBV6-1, the J gene TRBJ2-3; D possibly corresponds to TRBD2 (6 bases). Trimming left V 6 bases short and J 0 bases short, with 13 bases between. Germline lookup yields CDR1 MNHNS and CDR2 SASEGT. This CDR3 region has 15 residues.